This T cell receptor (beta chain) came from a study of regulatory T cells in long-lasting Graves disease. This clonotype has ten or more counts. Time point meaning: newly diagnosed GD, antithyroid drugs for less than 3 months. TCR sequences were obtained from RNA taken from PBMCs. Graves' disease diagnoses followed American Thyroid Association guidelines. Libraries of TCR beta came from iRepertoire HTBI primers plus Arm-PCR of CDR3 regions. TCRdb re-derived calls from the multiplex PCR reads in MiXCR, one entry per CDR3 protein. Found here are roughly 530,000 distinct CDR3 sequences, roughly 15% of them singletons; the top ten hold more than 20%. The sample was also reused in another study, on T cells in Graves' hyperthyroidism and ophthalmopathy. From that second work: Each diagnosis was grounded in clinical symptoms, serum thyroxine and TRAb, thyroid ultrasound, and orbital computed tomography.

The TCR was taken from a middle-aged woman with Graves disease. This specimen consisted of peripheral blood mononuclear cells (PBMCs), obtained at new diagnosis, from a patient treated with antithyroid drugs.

CDR3 DNA: TGCGCCAGCAGCCAAGGATCCGGGGGGAAAAACACTGAAGCTTTCTTT. Its protein product is CASSQGSGGKNTEAFF. The genes are TRBV4-1 and TRBJ1-1; tentative D call: TRBD1 (5 bases). Germline CDR1 is MGHRA and CDR2 is YSYEKL. V lost 1 base to trimming and J lost 2 bases, with 14 bases between them. This CDR3 is 16 amino acids long.